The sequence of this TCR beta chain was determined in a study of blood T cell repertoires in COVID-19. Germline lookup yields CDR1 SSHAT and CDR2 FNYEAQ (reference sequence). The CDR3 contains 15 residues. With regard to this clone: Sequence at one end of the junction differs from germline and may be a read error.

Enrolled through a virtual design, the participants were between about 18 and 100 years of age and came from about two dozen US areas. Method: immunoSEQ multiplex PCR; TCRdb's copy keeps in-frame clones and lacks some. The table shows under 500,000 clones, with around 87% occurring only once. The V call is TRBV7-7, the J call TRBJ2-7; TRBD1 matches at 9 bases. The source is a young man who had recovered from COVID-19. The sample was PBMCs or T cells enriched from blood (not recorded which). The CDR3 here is CASSRRTGDSYEQYF. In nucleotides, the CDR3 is TGTGCTAGCAGCAGAAGGACAGGGGACTCCTACGAGCAGTACTTC.